This TCR beta chain was sequenced during a study of immune reconstitution after stem cell transplant in scleroderma. TCRdb independently ran MiXCR on the RT-PCR reads; one entry per CDR3 protein. The sample includes 1,500 to 2,000 distinct CDR3 sequences, 7.4% of them seen just once. With 4 bases clipped from V and 1 base from J, the junction kept 1 base outside the gene matches. The CDR3 covers 14 residues. CDR1 is SGHNT and CDR2 is YYREEE in the germline V gene (reference sequence). This clonotype counts as medium-sized. Collection of the sample occurred before or after autologous hematopoietic stem cell transplantation (not recorded which). This rearrangement joins TRBV5-4 to TRBJ2-4; TRBD2 aligns across 8 bases. The source is a male donor with systemic sclerosis. CDR3 protein: CASSPGGAKNIQYF. CDR3 sequence (DNA): TGTGCCAGCAGCCCGGGGGGGGCCAAAAACATTCAGTACTTC.